The 6 T cell receptor beta chains listed next were all sequenced from one sample in a study of blood T cell repertoires in COVID-19. Here immunoSEQ multiplex PCR was the method, and the copy in TCRdb shows in-frame clones only, minus some. The sample records 150,000 to 200,000 clones, more than 70% being singletons. Sequenced input: PBMCs or T cells enriched from blood (not recorded which). Source of these receptors: a man in his forties or fifties who had recovered from COVID-19.

This clone was picked up a small number of times. V usage is TRBV14 and J usage is TRBJ2-3; tentative D call: TRBD1 (6 bases). CDR3 size: 16 residues. Germline CDR1 is SGHDN and CDR2 is FVKESK. Trimming cost V 0 bases and J 5 bases, with 15 bases left between them. The CDR3 sequence is CASSQDTGTPRDTQYF. In DNA form, the CDR3 reads TGTGCCAGCAGCCAAGATACCGGGACACCTCGAGATACGCAGTATTTT.

The rearrangement uses TRBV27 and TRBJ2-5; TRBD1 aligns across 7 bases. The CDR3 covers 15 residues. Germline trimming cut 3 bases from V and 2 bases from J; bases unmatched to any gene: 6. Germline V gene lookup returns CDR1 MNHEY and CDR2 SMNVEV (reference sequence). The CDR3 coding sequence is TGTGCCAGCAGTTTTGGAACAGGGGCTCAAGAGACCCAGTACTTC. Its translation is CASSFGTGAQETQYF.

The chain carries TRBV3-1 (or the pseudogene TRBV3-2) and TRBJ2-1; D is possibly TRBD2 (5 bases). There are 18 residues in the CDR3. Germline V CDR1 and CDR2: LGHDT, YNNKEL (reference sequence). Trimming stripped 4 bases from V and 4 bases from J, with 23 bases between. DNA of the CDR3: TGTGCCAGCAGCCCTTACCACCCCGTAAGCGGCTCTTACAATGAGCAGTTCTTC. Its protein is CASSPYHPVSGSYNEQFF.

This chain uses TRBV24-1 with TRBJ2-1; 8 bases are shared with TRBD2. Trimming took 5 bases from V and 5 from J; bases not matched to a gene: 10. Germline V gives CDR1 KGHDR, CDR2 SFDVKD. The CDR3 has 16 amino acids. Here the CDR3 DNA reads TGTGCCACCAGTGCTTGGGGTCGGGAGGGGAACAATGAGCAGTTCTTC. Translating it yields CATSAWGREGNNEQFF.

The chain has TRBV7-2 and TRBJ2-5; 8 bases align to TRBD1. The CDR3 runs to 13 residues. V trimming: 5 bases; J trimming: 7 bases; junction bases outside the gene matches: 6. The germline V gene has CDR1 SGHTA and CDR2 FQGNSA. CDR3 sequence (DNA): TGTGCCAGCAGCCCAGGGGGCACCTGGACCCAGTACTTC. This encodes CASSPGGTWTQYF.

The chain is built from TRBV19 and TRBJ1-1; 10 bases align to TRBD1. Germline V gene lookup returns CDR1 LNHDA and CDR2 SQIVND (reference sequence). V was clipped by 1 base and J by 5 bases; unmatched bases: 7. This CDR3 contains 16 residues. CDR3 region: CASSIGLGQGGTEAFF. As DNA, the CDR3 is TGTGCCAGTAGTATAGGTTTAGGACAGGGGGGTACTGAAGCTTTCTTT.